This is a list of T cell receptor beta chains from one sample in a study of CD8 T cells in Susac syndrome. TCRdb reprocessed the immunoSEQ multiplex PCR reads via MiXCR and lists one record per CDR3 protein. The sample has a few hundred thousand distinct CDR3 sequences, 95% seen once. Sequencing input: CD4+ T cells from PBMCs. The receptors stem from a human donor with multiple sclerosis. Each CDR3 is given with its conserved first and last residue. D genes are given only for firm matches. Clone size is not always given. Where it is, it says once, few, many or a class for expanded clones.

V gene	clone size	J gene	D gene	CDR3 DNA	CDR3 protein
TRBV5-6	NA	TRBJ2-5	NA	TGTGCCAGCAGCTACTTACAGGGTGGAGAGACCCAGTACTTC	CASSYLQGGETQYF
TRBV12-3/TRBV12-4	NA	TRBJ1-2	NA	TGTGCCAGCACTGGAGGGCAGTGGGGTAATGGCTACACCTTC	CASTGGQWGNGYTF
TRBV29-1	NA	TRBJ1-1	NA	TGCAGCTCTGAGGCAGGGATTCCACCTGAAGCTTTCTTT	CSSEAGIPPEAFF
TRBV5-1	once	TRBJ2-3	TRBD1	TGCGCCAGCAGCTGGGACAGGGCCACAGATACGCAGTATTTT	CASSWDRATDTQYF
TRBV6-5	NA	TRBJ2-5	NA	TGTGCCAGCAGTTTACGGGATGGGGACCAGTACTTC	CASSLRDGDQYF
TRBV18	once	TRBJ1-1	NA	TGTGCCAGCTCCCCGGGGGGACTGCTCTTCACTGAAGCTTTCTTT	CASSPGGLLFTEAFF
TRBV3-1	NA	TRBJ2-3	TRBD1	TGTGCCAGCAGCCAGTCCCGGGACAGGGGAAACACAGATACGCAGTATTTT	CASSQSRDRGNTDTQYF
TRBV30	NA	TRBJ2-3	TRBD2	TGTGCCTGGGACCTAGCGGTAAGGGGAGATACGCAGTATTTT	CAWDLAVRGDTQYF
TRBV7-2	NA	TRBJ2-3	TRBD2	TGTGCCAGCAGCTTCGGACTAGCGGGGGGGATAGATACGCAGTATTTT	CASSFGLAGGIDTQYF
TRBV12-3/TRBV12-4	NA	TRBJ2-1	TRBD2	TGTGCCAGCAGTTGGCGGGGGGATAGTCATGAGCAGTTCTTC	CASSWRGDSHEQFF